This entry features one T cell receptor (beta chain) sequence. Its antigen is as yet unknown. Although they were nominally healthy when sampled, donors likely had unrecorded immune exposures. PCR employed 60 Vbeta and 13 Jbeta primers. Clones were read by immunoSEQ multiplex PCR, and TCRdb kept only the in-frame ones, dropping some. In the table there are roughly 120,000 clones, about 84% of which are singletons. The data belong to a study of cytomegalovirus exposure and HLA in healthy donors. General study points: Confirmation was obtained in vitro that three CMV-associated chains are specific for CMV antigens.

The receptor was derived from a man in his forties or fifties in good health and CMV-seronegative. The sample consisted of PBMCs.

The CDR3 region is CASSFARGPYNEQFF. The CDR3 coding sequence is TGTGCCAGCAGTTTCGCCAGGGGTCCCTACAATGAGCAGTTCTTC. The V gene is TRBV28, the J gene TRBJ2-1; TRBD1 might be the D (6 bases). The CDR3 is made up of 15 amino acids. Germline V lookup: CDR1 MDHEN, CDR2 SYDVKM. Trimming took off 3 bases at V and 2 bases at J, with 11 bases between the two ends.